Included here is one T cell receptor beta chain sequence, with context. Antigen unknown. Only in-frame clones appear in the TCRdb table, and some are missing; sequencing was by immunoSEQ multiplex PCR. The table has about 120,000 clones, roughly 88% seen once. The data were taken from a study of cytomegalovirus exposure and HLA in healthy donors. Study results and limitations: Overall, under 200 TCR beta chains were annotated as cytomegalovirus-associated. Generally TCR sequences proved uncommon, though certain public TCRs appeared in numerous donors. Cytomegalovirus status was reportedly diagnosed by the classifier with high sensitivity and specificity.

The donors were members of the approximately 130-subject validation cohort (separate from the approximately 650-subject first cohort). The CDR3 consists of 15 residues. In germline, CDR1 is SGHKS, CDR2 YYEKEE (reference sequence). Trimming pared 4 bases from V and 0 bases from J, leaving 11 bases between. Sequencing was carried out using PBMCs. This TCR came from a young man in good health and CMV-seronegative. This chain connects TRBV5-5 to TRBJ2-1, with D tentatively TRBD1 (5 bases). The CDR3 nucleotides read TGTGCCAGCAGCCCAGACAGACGCTCCTACAATGAGCAGTTCTTC. Amino acid sequence: CASSPDRRSYNEQFF.